The 20 T cell receptor beta chains in this list originate from one sample, sequenced in a study of T cell responses to AZD1222 COVID-19 vaccine. Measured with immunoSEQ multiplex PCR; TCRdb has only the in-frame clones, and not every one. The sample lists around 150,000 clones, 90% to 95% occurring once. The starting material was peripheral blood, obtained on day 0 of AZD1222 vaccination. These receptors all stem from an adult in good health.

V gene TRBV20-1 combines with J gene TRBJ1-2; possibly TRBD1 for D (5 bases). V dropped 5 bases and J dropped 6 bases, with 10 bases sitting between them. Germline values: CDR1 DFQATT, CDR2 SNEGSKA (reference sequence). There are 11 residues in the CDR3. The CDR3 DNA is TGCAGTGCTCAGGGTGTCCATGGCTACACCTTC. It yields the protein CSAQGVHGYTF.

This clone appeared a single time. This chain uses TRBV5-4 with TRBJ1-5; possibly TRBD1 for D (6 bases). CDR1 is SGHNT and CDR2 is YYREEE in the germline V gene (reference sequence). This CDR3 is built from 14 residues. Trimming left V 4 bases short and J 8 bases short, with 16 bases between. CDR3: CASSLGTGSEPQHF. The CDR3 DNA follows: TGTGCCAGCAGCCTTGGCACAGGGAGTGAGCCCCAGCATTTT. Full variable domain (remainder filled in from reference TRBV5-4 and TRBJ1-5): ETGVTQSPTHLIKTRGQQVTLRCSSQSGHNTVSWYQQALGQGPQFIFQYYREEENGRGNFPPRFSGLQFPNYSSELNVNALELDDSALYLCASSLGTGSEPQHFGDGTRLSIL.

This clone was picked up one time. The chain uses TRBV4-1 and TRBJ1-5, with 7 bases matching TRBD1. This CDR3 contains 14 residues. The J segment lost 4 bases and the V segment lost 7 bases, leaving 7 bases of the junction unmatched. Germline CDR1 MGHRA, CDR2 YSYEKL. The DNA of the CDR3 is TGCGCCAGCAAGGGCAGGGGGGTAAATCAGCCCCAGCATTTT. Protein sequence: CASKGRGVNQPQHF.

The CDR3 protein is CASSFGDRNEQFF. The CDR3 nucleotides are TGCGCCAGCAGCTTCGGGGACCGAAATGAGCAGTTCTTC. This chain uses TRBV5-1 with TRBJ2-1; tentatively, D is TRBD1 or TRBD2 (5 bases each). CDR3 size: 13 residues. Germline V gene data show CDR1 as SGHRS and CDR2 as YFSETQ. V shed 2 bases and J shed 7 bases, with 10 bases lying between them.

The gene calls are TRBV30 and TRBJ2-7, with D hard to call. The CDR3 is made up of 13 amino acids. Trimming removed 0 bases from V and 3 bases from J, with 9 bases in between. In germline, CDR1 is GTSNPN, CDR2 SVGIG (reference sequence). The CDR3 region is CAWSVMGNYEQYF. CDR3 nucleotides: TGTGCCTGGAGTGTAATGGGGAACTACGAGCAGTACTTC. Filled out from reference TRBV30 and TRBJ2-7, the complete variable domain reads SQTIHQWPATLVQPVGSPLSLECTVEGTSNPNLYWYRQAAGRGLQLLFYSVGIGQISSEVPQNLSASRPQDRQFILSSKKLLLSDSGFYLCAWSVMGNYEQYFGPGTRLTVT.

The chain employs TRBV24-1 and TRBJ2-1; no firm D call. Trimming took 6 bases from V and 6 from J, leaving 5 bases between them. The V gene's germline CDR1 is KGHDR and CDR2 SFDVKD. The CDR3 consists of 11 residues. CDR3 region: CATSRLNEQFF. In DNA, the CDR3 is TGTGCCACCAGTCGCCTCAATGAGCAGTTCTTC.

The genes are TRBV5-1 and TRBJ2-1; 7 bases agree with TRBD1. The V and J ends lost 4 bases and 9 bases, in that order; junction bases with no gene match: 16. Per germline, CDR1 SGHRS and CDR2 YFSETQ. CDR3 length equals 16 residues. DNA of the CDR3: TGCGCCAGCAGCCCTCAACCCGACAGGGTTGGGAGTGAGCAGTTCTTC. It yields the protein CASSPQPDRVGSEQFF.

The chain carries TRBV5-5 and TRBJ1-1, with D tentatively TRBD1 (5 bases). This CDR3 is 15 amino acids long. CDR1 is SGHKS, CDR2 YYEKEE, per germline (reference sequence). Trimming stripped 4 bases from V and 1 base from J, with 14 bases between. In DNA form, the CDR3 reads TGTGCCAGCAGCCAGGAACAGGTGTCGAACACTGAAGCTTTCTTT. Its translation: CASSQEQVSNTEAFF. Looking up the rest from reference TRBV5-5 and TRBJ1-1 gives the full variable domain: DAGVTQSPTHLIKTRGQQVTLRCSPISGHKSVSWYQQVLGQGPQFIFQYYEKEERGRGNFPDRFSARQFPNYSSELNVNALLLGDSALYLCASSQEQVSNTEAFFGQGTRLTVV.

J is TRBJ2-7 and V is TRBV21-1. TRBV21-1 is an annotated pseudogene. The length of the CDR3 is 14 residues. The DNA of the CDR3 is TGTGCCAGCAAAGGGGAGATTATGGCCTACGAGCAGTACTTC. Its protein is CASKGEIMAYEQYF.

The gene calls are TRBV20-1 and TRBJ1-2, with unresolved D. V gave up 5 bases and J gave up 6 bases, with 10 bases separating them. Germline V lookup: CDR1 DFQATT, CDR2 SNEGSKA (reference sequence). The CDR3 sequence is 11 residues long. In DNA, the CDR3 is TGCAGTGCTCGCGGACCCAATGGCTACACCTTC. This gives the protein CSARGPNGYTF.

The rearrangement joins TRBV18 to TRBJ1-2; D remains unclear. The V gene's germline CDR1 is KGHSH and CDR2 LQKENI. This CDR3 spans 14 amino acids. The V end was cut by 3 bases, the J end by 2 bases, with 10 bases between. CDR3 region: CASSPDNRNYGYTF. CDR3 nucleotides: TGTGCCAGCTCACCTGATAACAGAAACTATGGCTACACCTTC.

This clone showed up just a few times. The rearrangement uses TRBV5-1 and TRBJ1-1; TRBD1 is a possible D gene (6 bases). The CDR3 length is 14 residues. Trimming left V 4 bases short and J 0 bases short, with 10 bases between. CDR1 is SGHRS and CDR2 is YFSETQ in the germline V gene. The CDR3 DNA reads TGCGCCAGCAGCCCGACAGGTATGAACACTGAAGCTTTCTTT. Protein: CASSPTGMNTEAFF. The variable domain in full, with the rest retrieved from reference TRBV5-1 and TRBJ1-1, is KAGVTQTPRYLIKTRGQQVTLSCSPISGHRSVSWYQQTPGQGLQFLFEYFSETQRNKGNFPGRFSGRQFSNSRSEMNVSTLELGDSALYLCASSPTGMNTEAFFGQGTRLTVV.

V and J are TRBV7-9 and TRBJ2-1; tentatively, D is TRBD1 (5 bases). Looked up from germline, CDR1 is SEHNR and CDR2 is FQNEAQ (reference sequence). The CDR3 totals 15 residues. Trimming took off 1 base at V and 4 bases at J, with 11 bases between the two ends. The chain's CDR3 is CASSLGRGLYNEQFF. The CDR3 nucleotides read TGTGCCAGCAGCTTAGGTAGGGGATTGTACAATGAGCAGTTCTTC. Drawing the rest from reference TRBV7-9 and TRBJ2-1, the complete variable domain is DTGVSQNPRHKITKRGQNVTFRCDPISEHNRLYWYRQTLGQGPEFLTYFQNEAQLEKSRLLSDRFSAERPKGSFSTLEIQRTEQGDSAMYLCASSLGRGLYNEQFFGPGTRLTVL.

This chain joins TRBV7-3 and TRBJ2-5, with D perhaps TRBD1 or TRBD2 (5 bases each). Trimming removed 0 bases at V and 1 base at J, with 6 bases between. The V gene's germline CDR1 is SGHTA and CDR2 FQGTGA. CDR3 size: 14 residues. CDR3 protein: CASSLTGGQETQYF. The CDR3 nucleotides read TGTGCCAGCAGCTTAACTGGGGGCCAAGAGACCCAGTACTTC.

The rearrangement uses TRBV6-5 and TRBJ1-5; possibly TRBD1 for D (5 bases). Germline V gene data show CDR1 as MNHEY and CDR2 as SVGAGI. The CDR3 sequence is 15 residues long. V lost 6 bases, J lost 0 bases, and 12 bases lay in between. For the CDR3, the DNA is TGTGCCAGCAGCCGACAGAGGGATAGCAATCAGCCCCAGCATTTT. It translates to CASSRQRDSNQPQHF.

This clone was counted a single time. V is TRBV28 and J is TRBJ1-4; 8 bases fit TRBD1. This CDR3 is built from 13 residues. Per germline, CDR1 MDHEN and CDR2 SYDVKM. V was pared by 10 bases and J by 4 bases, with 5 bases of the junction left unmatched. The CDR3: CATQGAGNEKLFF. The CDR3 DNA reads as TGTGCCACCCAGGGGGCTGGTAATGAAAAACTGTTTTTT.

CDR3 protein: CASSLAQTSPLHF. CDR3 in DNA: TGTGCCAGCAGCTTAGCGCAAACTTCACCCCTCCACTTT. This chain joins TRBV7-9 and TRBJ1-6; D unclear. V lost 0 bases and J lost 9, with 6 bases in between. The CDR3 sequence is 13 residues long. Germline assignment: CDR1 SEHNR and CDR2 FQNEAQ (reference sequence).

The chain joins TRBV12-3 or TRBV12-4 to TRBJ2-7; 7 bases line up with TRBD1. V was clipped by 6 bases and J by 6 bases; unmatched bases: 8. The CDR3 contains 13 residues. The CDR3 bases are TGTGCCAGCAGCCTAATGGACAGGAGCGAGCAGTACTTC. It encodes CASSLMDRSEQYF.

The chain is built from TRBV9 and TRBJ2-7; D gene unclear. V gave up 1 base and J gave up 6 bases, with 14 bases separating them. The CDR3 runs 14 residues. The germline gives CDR1 SGDLS, CDR2 YYNGEE. CDR3 in DNA: TGTGCCAGCAGCGTAAGGCCTCGGGCAGCCGAGCAGTACTTC. Amino acids: CASSVRPRAAEQYF. Variable domain in full (rest from reference TRBV9 and TRBJ2-7): DSGVTQTPKHLITATGQRVTLRCSPRSGDLSVYWYQQSLDQGLQFLIQYYNGEERAKGNILERFSAQQFPDLHSELNLSSLELGDSALYFCASSVRPRAAEQYFGPGTRLTVT.

The V gene is TRBV7-9, the J gene TRBJ2-7; 12 bases agree with TRBD2. Germline loops: CDR1 SEHNR, CDR2 FQNEAQ (reference sequence). This CDR3 has 14 residues. V lost 8 bases and J lost 5; bases outside the gene matches: 7. The CDR3 sequence: CASGAASGRDEQYF. The CDR3 DNA sequence: TGTGCCAGCGGGGCGGCTAGCGGGAGGGACGAGCAGTACTTC.